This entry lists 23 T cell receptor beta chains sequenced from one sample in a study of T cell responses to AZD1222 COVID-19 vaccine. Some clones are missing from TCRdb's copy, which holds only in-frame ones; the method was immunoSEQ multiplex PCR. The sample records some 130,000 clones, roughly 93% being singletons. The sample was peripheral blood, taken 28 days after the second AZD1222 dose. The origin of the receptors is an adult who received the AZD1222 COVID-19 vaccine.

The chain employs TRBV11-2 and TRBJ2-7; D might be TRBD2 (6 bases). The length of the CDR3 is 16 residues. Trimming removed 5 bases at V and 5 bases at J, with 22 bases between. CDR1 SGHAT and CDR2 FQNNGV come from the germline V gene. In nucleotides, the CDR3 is TGTGCCAGCAGCCCCCTACGGGCGGCGGGGTTAGACGAGCAGTACTTC. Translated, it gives CASSPLRAAGLDEQYF.

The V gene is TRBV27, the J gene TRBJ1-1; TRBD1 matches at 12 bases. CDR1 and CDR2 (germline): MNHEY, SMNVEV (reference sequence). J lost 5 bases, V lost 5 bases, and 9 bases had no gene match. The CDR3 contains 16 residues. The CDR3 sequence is CASSPRGQGARTEAFF. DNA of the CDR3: TGTGCCAGCAGTCCACGGGGACAGGGGGCGCGGACTGAAGCTTTCTTT.

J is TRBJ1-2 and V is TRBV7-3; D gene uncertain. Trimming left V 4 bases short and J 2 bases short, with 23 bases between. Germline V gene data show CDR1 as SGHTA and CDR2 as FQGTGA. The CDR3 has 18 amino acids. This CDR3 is CASSSYIGVERQNYGYTF. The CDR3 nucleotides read TGTGCCAGCAGCTCCTATATTGGGGTGGAGAGGCAAAACTATGGCTACACCTTC.

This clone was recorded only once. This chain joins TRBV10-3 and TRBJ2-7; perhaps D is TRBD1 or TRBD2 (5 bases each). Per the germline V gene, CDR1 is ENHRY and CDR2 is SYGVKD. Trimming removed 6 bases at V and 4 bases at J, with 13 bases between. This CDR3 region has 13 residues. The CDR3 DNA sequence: TGTGCCATCAGGGGACCGAACCAATACGAGCAGTACTTC. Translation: CAIRGPNQYEQYF.

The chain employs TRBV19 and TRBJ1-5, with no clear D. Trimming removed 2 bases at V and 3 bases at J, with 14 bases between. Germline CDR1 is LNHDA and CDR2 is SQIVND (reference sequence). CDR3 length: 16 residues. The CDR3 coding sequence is TGTGCCAGTAGTATACTAGCAGACGGTATCAATCAGCCCCAGCATTTT. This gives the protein CASSILADGINQPQHF.

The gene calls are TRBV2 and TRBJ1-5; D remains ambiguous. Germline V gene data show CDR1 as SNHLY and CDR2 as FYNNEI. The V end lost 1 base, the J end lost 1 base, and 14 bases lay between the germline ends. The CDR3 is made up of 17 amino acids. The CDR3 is CASSEEEVFLSNQPQHF. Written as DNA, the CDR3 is TGTGCCAGCAGTGAAGAGGAAGTGTTCCTGAGCAATCAGCCCCAGCATTTT.

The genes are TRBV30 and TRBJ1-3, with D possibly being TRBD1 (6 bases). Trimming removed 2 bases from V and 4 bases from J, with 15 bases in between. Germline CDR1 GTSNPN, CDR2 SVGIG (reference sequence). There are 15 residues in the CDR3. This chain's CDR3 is CAWSSPGGLGNTIYF. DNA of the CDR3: TGTGCCTGGAGTAGCCCCGGGGGGCTCGGAAACACCATATATTTT.

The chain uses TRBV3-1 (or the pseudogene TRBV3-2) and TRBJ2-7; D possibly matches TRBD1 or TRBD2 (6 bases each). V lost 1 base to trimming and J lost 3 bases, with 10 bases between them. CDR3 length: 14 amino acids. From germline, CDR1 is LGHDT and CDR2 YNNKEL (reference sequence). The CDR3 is CASSQGAGHYEQYF. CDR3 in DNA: TGTGCCAGCAGCCAAGGTGCGGGACACTACGAGCAGTACTTC.

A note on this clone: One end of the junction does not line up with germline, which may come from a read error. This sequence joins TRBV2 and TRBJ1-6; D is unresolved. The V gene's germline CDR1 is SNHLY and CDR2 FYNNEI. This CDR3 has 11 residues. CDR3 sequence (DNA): TGTGCCAGCAGTGAAAGGCCTGTCCTCTCCTTT. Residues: CASSERPVLSF. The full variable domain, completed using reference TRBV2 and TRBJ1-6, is EPEVTQTPSHQVTQMGQEVILRCVPISNHLYFYWYRQILGQKVEFLVSFYNNEISEKSEIFDDQFSVERPDGSNFTLKIRSTKLEDSAMYFCASSERPVLSFGNGTRLTVT.

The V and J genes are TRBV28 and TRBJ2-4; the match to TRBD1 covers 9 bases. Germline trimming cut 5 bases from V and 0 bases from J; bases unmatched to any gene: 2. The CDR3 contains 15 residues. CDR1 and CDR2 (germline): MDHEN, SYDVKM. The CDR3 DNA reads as TGTGCCAGCAGTGGGACAGGGTCAGCCAAAAACATTCAGTACTTC. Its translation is CASSGTGSAKNIQYF.

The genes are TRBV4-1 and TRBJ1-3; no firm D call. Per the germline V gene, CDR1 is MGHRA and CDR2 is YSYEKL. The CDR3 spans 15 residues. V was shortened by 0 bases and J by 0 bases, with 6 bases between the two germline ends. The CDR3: CASSQEDTSGNTIYF. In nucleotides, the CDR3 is TGCGCCAGCAGCCAAGAAGACACCTCTGGAAACACCATATATTTT.

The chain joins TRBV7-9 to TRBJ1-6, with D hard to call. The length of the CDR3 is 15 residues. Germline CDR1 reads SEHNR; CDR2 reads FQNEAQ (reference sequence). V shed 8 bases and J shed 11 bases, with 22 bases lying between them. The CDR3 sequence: CASGRGRAQVTPLHF. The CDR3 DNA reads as TGTGCCAGCGGAAGAGGACGGGCGCAGGTGACACCCCTCCACTTT.

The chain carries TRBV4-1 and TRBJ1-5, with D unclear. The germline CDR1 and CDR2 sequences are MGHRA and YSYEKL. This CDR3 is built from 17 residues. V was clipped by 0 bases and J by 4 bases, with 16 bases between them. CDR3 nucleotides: TGCGCCAGCAGCCAAGAATTCAGAACAGAGAATAATCAGCCCCAGCATTTT. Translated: CASSQEFRTENNQPQHF.

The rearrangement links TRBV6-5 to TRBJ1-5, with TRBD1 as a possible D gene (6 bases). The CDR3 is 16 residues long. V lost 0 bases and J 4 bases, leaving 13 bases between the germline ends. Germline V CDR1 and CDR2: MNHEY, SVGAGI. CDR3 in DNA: TGTGCCAGCAGTTACTCTTGGGGGGCGCATAATCAGCCCCAGCATTTT. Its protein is CASSYSWGAHNQPQHF.

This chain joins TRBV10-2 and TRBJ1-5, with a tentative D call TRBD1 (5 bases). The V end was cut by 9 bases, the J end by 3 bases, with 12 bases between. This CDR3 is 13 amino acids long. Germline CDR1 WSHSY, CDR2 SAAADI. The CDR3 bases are TGCGCCAGTCGGGGGGGTCCCAATCAGCCCCAGCATTTT. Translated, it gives CASRGGPNQPQHF.

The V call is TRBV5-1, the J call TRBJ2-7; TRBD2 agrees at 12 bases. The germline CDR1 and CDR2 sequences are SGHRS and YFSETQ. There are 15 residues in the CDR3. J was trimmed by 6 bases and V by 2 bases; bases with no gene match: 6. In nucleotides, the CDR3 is TGCGCCAGCAGCTTTACTAGCGGGGGGATTGGCGAGCAGTACTTC. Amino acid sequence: CASSFTSGGIGEQYF.

Written as DNA, the CDR3 is TGTGCCAGCAGCCAAGTTCAAGAGACCCAGTACTTC. It specifies CASSQVQETQYF. The chain combines TRBV3-1 (or the pseudogene TRBV3-2) with TRBJ2-5, with D unclear. Germline V gives CDR1 LGHDT, CDR2 YNNKEL (reference sequence). The V end was cut by 1 base, the J end by 2 bases, with 2 bases between. The CDR3 has 12 residues.

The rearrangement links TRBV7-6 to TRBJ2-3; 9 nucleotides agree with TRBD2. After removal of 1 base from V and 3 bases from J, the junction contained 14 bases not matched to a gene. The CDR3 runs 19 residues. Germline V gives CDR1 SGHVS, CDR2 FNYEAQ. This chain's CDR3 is CASSLEVAGGNPGTDTQYF. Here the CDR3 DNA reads TGTGCCAGCAGCTTAGAAGTCGCGGGGGGGAACCCCGGAACAGATACGCAGTATTTT.

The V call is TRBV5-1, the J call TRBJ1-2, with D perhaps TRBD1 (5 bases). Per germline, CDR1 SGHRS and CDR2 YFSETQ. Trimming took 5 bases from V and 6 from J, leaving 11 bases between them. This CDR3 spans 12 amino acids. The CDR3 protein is CASSQGGHGYTF. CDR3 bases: TGCGCCAGCAGTCAGGGTGGCCATGGCTACACCTTC.

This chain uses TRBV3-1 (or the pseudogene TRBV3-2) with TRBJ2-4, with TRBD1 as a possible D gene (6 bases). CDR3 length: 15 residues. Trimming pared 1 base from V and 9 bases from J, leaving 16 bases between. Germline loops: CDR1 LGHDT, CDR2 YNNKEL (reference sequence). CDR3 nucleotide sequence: TGTGCCAGCAGCCAAGGACCACAGGGTGGCGGCATTCAGTACTTC. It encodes CASSQGPQGGGIQYF.

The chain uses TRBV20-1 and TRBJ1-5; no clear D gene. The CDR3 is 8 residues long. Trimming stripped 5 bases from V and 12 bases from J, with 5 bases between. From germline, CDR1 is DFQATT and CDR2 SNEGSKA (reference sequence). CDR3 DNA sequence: TGCAGTGCTGGTTACCAGCATTTT. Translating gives CSAGYQHF.

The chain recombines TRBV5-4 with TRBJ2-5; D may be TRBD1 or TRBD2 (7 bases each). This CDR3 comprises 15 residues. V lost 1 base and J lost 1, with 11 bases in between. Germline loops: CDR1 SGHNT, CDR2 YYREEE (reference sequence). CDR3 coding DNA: TGTGCCAGCAGCTTGCAGCGGGACAGCCAAGAGACCCAGTACTTC. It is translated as CASSLQRDSQETQYF.

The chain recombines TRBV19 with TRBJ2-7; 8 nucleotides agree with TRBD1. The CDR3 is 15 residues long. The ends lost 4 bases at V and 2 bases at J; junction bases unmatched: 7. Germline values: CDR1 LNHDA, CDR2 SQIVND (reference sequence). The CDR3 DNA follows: TGTGCCAGTAGTACCGGACAGGGTCCGGCCTACGAGCAGTACTTC. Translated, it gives CASSTGQGPAYEQYF. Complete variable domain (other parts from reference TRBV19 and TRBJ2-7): DGGITQSPKYLFRKEGQNVTLSCEQNLNHDAMYWYRQDPGQGLRLIYYSQIVNDFQKGDIAEGYSVSREKKESFPLTVTSAQKNPTAFYLCASSTGQGPAYEQYFGPGTRLTVT.